The 5 T cell receptor beta chains below come from one sample, sequenced in a study of blood T cell repertoires in COVID-19 (dated by TCRdb to the early 2020s). Library prep was done by the immunoSEQ multiplex PCR assay. TCRdb stores this immuneACCESS table with in-frame sequences only. Part of the clones is absent; in the studies checked, under half of the shortfall reflects unresolved V genes, and no reason is known for the rest. Counted in this sample were 200,000 to 250,000 clones; roughly 90% of them appeared once. Around 0.85% of the sample is held by the ten biggest clonotypes. Sequencing was performed on peripheral blood. Receptors were obtained from a man in his 60s with COVID-19, enrolled during active disease.

The CDR3 loop is CASSPTGSRSPLHF. The CDR3, as DNA: TGTGCCAGCAGCCCGACAGGGTCGCGTTCACCCCTCCACTTT. The chain joins TRBV5-4 to TRBJ1-6, with 7 bases aligning to TRBD1. The CDR3 is made up of 14 amino acids. Germline lookup yields CDR1 SGHNT and CDR2 YYREEE (reference sequence). Trimming took 4 bases from V and 9 from J; bases not matched to a gene: 7. The full variable domain, completed using reference TRBV5-4 and TRBJ1-6, is ETGVTQSPTHLIKTRGQQVTLRCSSQSGHNTVSWYQQALGQGPQFIFQYYREEENGRGNFPPRFSGLQFPNYSSELNVNALELDDSALYLCASSPTGSRSPLHFGNGTRLTVT.

This chain joins TRBV2 and TRBJ2-7, with 7 bases fitting TRBD1. V trimming: 4 bases; J trimming: 1 base; junction bases outside the gene matches: 13. CDR1 and CDR2 from the germline V gene are SNHLY and FYNNEI. This CDR3 is 17 amino acids long. The CDR3 sequence: CASSAPTGLSLSYEQYF. The CDR3 DNA is TGTGCCAGCAGTGCGCCGACAGGGCTGAGTCTATCCTACGAGCAGTACTTC.

To note about this clone: The same CDR3 arises from other DNA sequences in this sample as well. The J gene is TRBJ2-7, the V gene TRBV19, with 10 bases matching TRBD1. This CDR3 region has 13 residues. Trimming removed 6 bases from V and 3 bases from J; junction bases left unmatched: 2. CDR1 is LNHDA, CDR2 SQIVND, per germline (reference sequence). CDR3 sequence: CASRRTGGYEQYF. The CDR3 bases are TGTGCCAGTAGAAGGACAGGGGGCTACGAGCAGTACTTC.

This chain joins TRBV19 and TRBJ2-1, with 10 bases aligning to TRBD2. Per the germline V gene, CDR1 is LNHDA and CDR2 is SQIVND (reference sequence). The CDR3 extends over 15 amino acids. Trimming at V came to 1 base and at J to 7 bases, leaving 4 bases not matched to a gene. The CDR3 coding sequence is TGTGCCAGTAGTATAGCACTAGCGGGATGGAATGAGCAGTTCTTC. Encoded protein: CASSIALAGWNEQFF.

The CDR3 loop reads CASSDRVYNSPLHF. In nucleotides, the CDR3 is TGTGCCAGCAGCGACAGGGTCTATAATTCACCCCTCCACTTT. The chain uses TRBV2 and TRBJ1-6, with TRBD1 matching 7 bases. The CDR3 is 14 residues long. Looked up from germline, CDR1 is SNHLY and CDR2 is FYNNEI. Trimming removed 6 bases from V and 3 bases from J; junction bases left unmatched: 2.